A single sample is the source of the 32 T cell receptor beta chains below, sequenced in a study of Graves' ophthalmopathy and Graves' hyperthyroidism. As the template, RNA transcripts were used to amplify TCR beta CDR3 regions. HTBI-primed first-round RT-PCR preceded second-round multiplex PCR. TCRdb re-called the multiplex PCR reads with MiXCR, one entry per CDR3 protein. The sample records over a million distinct CDR3 sequences, 35% to 45% being singletons. What was sequenced was peripheral blood or thyroid tissue (not recorded which). Receptor source: an adult man with Graves' hyperthyroidism.

This clonotype has only a few counts. The chain carries TRBV7-9 and TRBJ2-5; D remains ambiguous. CDR1 and CDR2 (germline): SEHNR, FQNEAQ (reference sequence). The V end was cut by 5 bases, the J end by 0 bases, with 7 bases between. CDR3 length equals 13 residues. This CDR3 is CASSQRDQETQYF. The CDR3 DNA reads as TGTGCCAGCAGCCAAAGGGACCAAGAGACCCAGTACTTC.

The rearrangement joins TRBV7-9 to TRBJ2-1; the D is unclear. This CDR3 contains 11 residues. CDR1 is SEHNR, CDR2 FQNEAQ, per germline (reference sequence). V lost 5 bases and J 4 bases, leaving 3 bases between the germline ends. CDR3 sequence: CASSGYNEQFF. The CDR3 nucleotides read TGTGCCAGCAGCGGGTACAATGAGCAGTTCTTC.

The chain joins TRBV29-1 to TRBJ2-7; D is perhaps TRBD2 (5 bases). Germline lookup yields CDR1 SQVTM and CDR2 ANQGSEA. The CDR3 is made up of 12 amino acids. V lost 7 bases and J 6 bases, leaving 16 bases between the germline ends. The CDR3 sequence: CSAERPAAEQYF. CDR3 coding DNA: TGCAGCGCCGAACGTCCAGCGGCCGAGCAGTACTTC.

This clonotype was recorded at least ten times. The gene calls are TRBV5-4 and TRBJ1-2; 7 bases map to TRBD1. Germline loops: CDR1 SGHNT, CDR2 YYREEE (reference sequence). V shed 2 bases and J 5 bases; nucleotides not matched to a gene: 6. This CDR3 has 14 amino acids. The CDR3 DNA follows: TGTGCCAGCAGCTTTGGGACAGCGCGGTATGGCTACACCTTC. This encodes CASSFGTARYGYTF. The full variable domain, its missing parts supplied by reference TRBV5-4 and TRBJ1-2, is ETGVTQSPTHLIKTRGQQVTLRCSSQSGHNTVSWYQQALGQGPQFIFQYYREEENGRGNFPPRFSGLQFPNYSSELNVNALELDDSALYLCASSFGTARYGYTFGSGTRLTVV.

This clonotype was found many times. The rearrangement uses TRBV20-1 and TRBJ1-2; maybe TRBD1 (5 bases). Trimming took 3 bases from V and 4 from J, leaving 15 bases between them. In germline, CDR1 is DFQATT, CDR2 SNEGSKA (reference sequence). The CDR3 loop spans 14 amino acids. CDR3 sequence (DNA): TGCAGTGCTAGTCCTCCAGGGCTGGGCTATGGCTACACCTTC. Protein: CSASPPGLGYGYTF.

This clonotype has just a few counts. The chain has TRBV28 and TRBJ2-7, with D possibly being TRBD1 (5 bases). The CDR3 runs to 15 residues. From germline, CDR1 is MDHEN and CDR2 SYDVKM. The V end was cut by 3 bases, the J end by 3 bases, with 15 bases between. This CDR3 is CASSLARVISYEQYF. CDR3 nucleotide sequence: TGTGCCAGCAGTTTGGCCAGGGTCATAAGCTACGAGCAGTACTTC.

The chain employs TRBV15 and TRBJ1-5; D not certain. This CDR3 is built from 11 residues. Germline values: CDR1 LNHNV, CDR2 YYDKDF (reference sequence). V lost 4 bases to trimming and J lost 14 bases, with 12 bases between them. As DNA, the CDR3 is TGTGCCACCAGCAAGACCGGGGAGGAGCATTTT. It specifies CATSKTGEEHF.

J is TRBJ1-1 and V is TRBV7-9; D might be TRBD1 (5 bases). Germline CDR1 SEHNR, CDR2 FQNEAQ (reference sequence). With 5 bases removed from V and 4 bases from J, the gap between germline ends came to 17 bases. The CDR3 runs 15 residues. The CDR3 nucleotides read TGTGCCAGCAGCCCGGGACGGCCGACGGGCACTGAAGCTTTCTTT. It is translated as CASSPGRPTGTEAFF.

This clonotype has a count of ten or more. The chain employs TRBV10-3 and TRBJ2-7, with D perhaps matching TRBD2 (6 bases). V was trimmed by 10 bases and J by 2 bases, leaving 18 bases between them. The CDR3 runs to 14 residues. The V gene's germline CDR1 is ENHRY and CDR2 SYGVKD. DNA for the CDR3: TGTGCCACCGACGACTTGGGGGGAGCCTACGAGCAGTACTTC. Translating gives CATDDLGGAYEQYF.

This clonotype came up many times. The chain carries TRBV5-1 and TRBJ1-1; the D is unclear. Germline assignment: CDR1 SGHRS and CDR2 YFSETQ. The V and J ends lost 4 bases and 4 bases respectively, with 11 bases between them. The CDR3 has 13 amino acids. The DNA for the CDR3 is TGCGCCAGCAGCCCCTGGGATGGCACTGAAGCTTTCTTT. Translated: CASSPWDGTEAFF.

This clonotype was seen ten or more times. This sequence joins TRBV2 and TRBJ2-7; D not resolved. The CDR3 has 13 amino acids. V lost 1 base to trimming and J lost 7 bases, with 11 bases between them. Germline assignment: CDR1 SNHLY and CDR2 FYNNEI. CDR3 amino acids: CASSEDGSGEQYF. CDR3 coding DNA: TGTGCCAGCAGTGAAGACGGCTCAGGAGAGCAGTACTTC. Combining the CDR3 with reference TRBV2 and TRBJ2-7 gives the whole variable domain EPEVTQTPSHQVTQMGQEVILRCVPISNHLYFYWYRQILGQKVEFLVSFYNNEISEKSEIFDDQFSVERPDGSNFTLKIRSTKLEDSAMYFCASSEDGSGEQYFGPGTRLTVT.

This clonotype was observed at least ten times. The chain recombines TRBV20-1 with TRBJ1-4, with a possible D match to TRBD1 (6 bases). The CDR3 covers 13 residues. V lost 6 bases to trimming and J lost 4 bases, with 12 bases between them. The V gene's germline CDR1 is DFQATT and CDR2 SNEGSKA (reference sequence). As DNA, the CDR3 is TGCAGTGCCTACAGGGAAAATAATGAAAAACTGTTTTTT. The encoded protein is CSAYRENNEKLFF.

This clonotype has a handful of counts. The V and J genes are TRBV29-1 and TRBJ1-1, with D possibly being TRBD1 (5 bases). V dropped 8 bases and J dropped 1 base, with 14 bases sitting between them. Looked up from germline, CDR1 is SQVTM and CDR2 is ANQGSEA. This CDR3 comprises 13 residues. For the CDR3, the DNA is TGCAGCCCTAAGGGACTTACGAACACTGAAGCTTTCTTT. It encodes CSPKGLTNTEAFF.

This clonotype was observed a few times. For the CDR3, the DNA is TGTGCCAGCAGCCAACACCTCAATCAGCCCCAGCATTTT. Translating gives CASSQHLNQPQHF. V usage is TRBV6-5 and J usage is TRBJ1-5; D remains ambiguous. V was trimmed by 6 bases and J by 3 bases, leaving 9 bases between them. The germline CDR1 and CDR2 sequences are MNHEY and SVGAGI. CDR3 length: 13 amino acids.

The table lists this clonotype with many counts. This chain joins TRBV2 and TRBJ2-7; D not resolved. There are 14 residues in the CDR3. The V end lost 3 bases, the J end lost 1 base, and 10 bases lay between the germline ends. Germline CDR1 is SNHLY and CDR2 is FYNNEI. CDR3: CASSDPLVSYEQYF. Written as DNA, the CDR3 is TGTGCCAGCAGTGATCCTCTGGTTTCCTACGAGCAGTACTTC. The full variable domain, with the rest looked up from reference TRBV2 and TRBJ2-7, is EPEVTQTPSHQVTQMGQEVILRCVPISNHLYFYWYRQILGQKVEFLVSFYNNEISEKSEIFDDQFSVERPDGSNFTLKIRSTKLEDSAMYFCASSDPLVSYEQYFGPGTRLTVT.

The chain has TRBV10-3 and TRBJ2-7; no reliable D call. Trimming stripped 8 bases from V and 0 bases from J, with 8 bases between. Germline V CDR1 and CDR2: ENHRY, SYGVKD. The CDR3 contains 12 residues. The CDR3 loop is CAIGKSSYEQYF. The CDR3 nucleotides are TGTGCCATCGGGAAGAGCTCCTACGAGCAGTACTTC.

The genes are TRBV19 and TRBJ2-2; 10 positions agree with TRBD2. The junction had 6 bases not matched to a gene; V was cut back by 10 bases and J by 4 bases. The CDR3 contains 14 residues. The germline V gene encodes CDR1 LNHDA and CDR2 SQIVND (reference sequence). This chain's CDR3 is CATGTSAITGELFF. CDR3 in DNA: TGTGCCACCGGGACTAGCGCGATCACCGGGGAGCTGTTTTTT.

The CDR3: CSARNFGSGVAGANVLTF. The CDR3 bases are TGCAGTGCTAGAAATTTTGGGTCGGGGGTCGCCGGGGCCAACGTCCTGACTTTC. The chain joins TRBV20-1 to TRBJ2-6, with D perhaps matching TRBD2 (6 bases). Per germline, CDR1 DFQATT and CDR2 SNEGSKA (reference sequence). Trimming shortened V by 2 bases and J by 4 bases, and 21 bases separated the two germline ends. This CDR3 spans 18 amino acids.

This chain connects TRBV7-3 to TRBJ2-5; 9 bases agree with TRBD2. V dropped 4 bases and J dropped 7; count of bases not matched to a gene: 16. Germline V gives CDR1 SGHTA, CDR2 FQGTGA. The CDR3 sequence is 17 residues long. The CDR3 nucleotides are TGTGCCAGCAGCTCCATCTTCCGGATAGCGGGGGACACGACCCAGTACTTC. Amino acid sequence: CASSSIFRIAGDTTQYF.

CDR3 nucleotide sequence: TGTGCCAGCAGCACCTACAGGGGTACCTACGAGCAGTACTTC. Its translation is CASSTYRGTYEQYF. The gene calls are TRBV7-8 and TRBJ2-7; TRBD1 matches at 7 bases. CDR1 and CDR2 from the germline V gene are SGHVS and FQNEAQ. J gave up 2 bases and V 5 bases, and 6 bases lay outside the gene matches. The CDR3 runs to 14 residues.

The table lists this clonotype with many counts. The V call is TRBV7-2, the J call TRBJ2-5, with 8 bases aligning to TRBD2. With 0 bases clipped from V and 2 bases from J, the junction kept 2 bases outside the gene matches. Looked up from germline, CDR1 is SGHTA and CDR2 is FQGNSA. The CDR3 has 15 amino acids. CDR3 protein: CASSLALAGQETQYF. Here the CDR3 DNA reads TGTGCCAGCAGCTTAGCGTTAGCGGGGCAAGAGACCCAGTACTTC.

The V call is TRBV20-1, the J call TRBJ2-5; D is unresolved. Germline CDR1 reads DFQATT; CDR2 reads SNEGSKA (reference sequence). This CDR3 has 13 residues. V lost 2 bases and J 1 base, leaving 8 bases between the germline ends. The CDR3 here is CSARSQLQETQYF. The CDR3 coding sequence is TGCAGTGCTAGAAGCCAGCTCCAAGAGACCCAGTACTTC.

This clonotype was counted ten times or more. The chain carries TRBV29-1 and TRBJ2-7; D may be TRBD1 (8 bases). The CDR3 loop spans 13 amino acids. The germline gives CDR1 SQVTM, CDR2 ANQGSEA. Trimming removed 6 bases from V and 2 bases from J, with 14 bases in between. The CDR3 DNA follows: TGCAGCGTACGAACAGGGGGGGCCTACGAGCAGTACTTC. Residues: CSVRTGGAYEQYF.

The chain has TRBV30 and TRBJ1-2, with D possibly matching TRBD1 (5 bases). The V end was cut by 4 bases, the J end by 5 bases, with 11 bases between. Germline values: CDR1 GTSNPN, CDR2 SVGIG (reference sequence). This CDR3 has 12 residues. DNA for the CDR3: TGTGCCTGGATAGGGGTGAAGTATGGCTACACCTTC. Amino acids: CAWIGVKYGYTF.

This clonotype has at least ten counts. The chain links TRBV20-1 to TRBJ1-1; D unresolved. This CDR3 is 11 amino acids long. V gave up 3 bases and J gave up 14 bases, with 16 bases separating them. Germline-derived CDR1 and CDR2 are DFQATT and SNEGSKA (reference sequence). CDR3 residues: CSASREPLIFF. CDR3 sequence (DNA): TGCAGTGCTAGCCGGGAGCCACTAATATTCTTT.

A note on this clonotype: A much larger clone sits a single nucleotide away, making a read error possible. The V and J genes are TRBV12-3 or TRBV12-4 and TRBJ1-5, with unresolved D. CDR3 length: 13 amino acids. The CDR3 spells CTSSFGPQQPQHF. The CDR3 DNA follows: TGTACCAGCAGTTTTGGGCCTCAGCAGCCCCAGCATTTT.

This clonotype was recorded at least ten times. CDR3 DNA: TGTGCCAGCAGCGCTAGCCTATTAGACGAGCAGTACTTC. This translates into CASSASLLDEQYF. This chain connects TRBV9 to TRBJ2-7; D might be TRBD2 (5 bases). CDR1 and CDR2 (germline): SGDLS, YYNGEE. V lost 3 bases to trimming and J lost 5 bases, with 12 bases between them. This CDR3 contains 13 residues.

The rearrangement joins TRBV15 to TRBJ2-2; TRBD1 might be the D (5 bases). Germline CDR1 LNHNV, CDR2 YYDKDF (reference sequence). The ends were cut back, 3 bases at V and 5 bases at J, with 13 bases in the middle. CDR3 size: 15 residues. Here the CDR3 DNA reads TGTGCCACCAGCAGTGATCACCAGGGAACCGGGGAGCTGTTTTTT. This codes for CATSSDHQGTGELFF.

This clonotype was observed many times. The chain employs TRBV2 and TRBJ2-5; 7 bases align to TRBD1. CDR1 is SNHLY and CDR2 is FYNNEI in the germline V gene. The CDR3 is 16 amino acids. Trimming removed 2 bases from V and 3 bases from J; junction bases left unmatched: 9. The DNA for the CDR3 is TGTGCCAGCAGTGAATTTGTCGGGACAGAGAAAGAGACCCAGTACTTC. Its protein is CASSEFVGTEKETQYF.

This clonotype was seen ten or more times. The chain combines TRBV12-3 or TRBV12-4 with TRBJ1-3; TRBD1 agrees at 8 bases. The CDR3 length is 15 residues. J lost 0 bases, V lost 6 bases, and 4 bases had no gene match. In DNA, the CDR3 is TGTGCCAGCAGCCCCGGGACAGGCTCTGGAAACACCATATATTTT. Amino acids: CASSPGTGSGNTIYF.

V and J are TRBV2 and TRBJ2-5; TRBD1 aligns across 8 bases. J lost 5 bases, V lost 7 bases, and 6 bases had no gene match. This CDR3 region has 13 residues. The germline CDR1 and CDR2 sequences are SNHLY and FYNNEI. The CDR3 DNA sequence: TGTGCCAGCACAACCGACAGGGGCGAGACCCAGTACTTC. Its protein is CASTTDRGETQYF.

This chain connects TRBV4-1 to TRBJ1-1; D unresolved. The CDR3 is 13 residues long. CDR1 and CDR2 (germline): MGHRA, YSYEKL. Deletions cut 1 base from V and 7 bases from J, with 10 bases between. CDR3 region: CASSQVGLSEAFF. The CDR3 DNA sequence: TGCGCCAGCAGCCAAGTAGGGTTGAGTGAAGCTTTCTTT.